This TCR beta chain was captured by sequencing in a study of blood T cell repertoires in COVID-19. Trimming pared 0 bases from V and 7 bases from J, leaving 3 bases between. The CDR3 runs to 11 residues. Germline CDR1 LGHDT, CDR2 YNNKEL (reference sequence). Per the original data handling: How many nucleated cells were present was estimated from reference gene primer amplification. Sequencing used immunoSEQ multiplex PCR; TCRdb keeps in-frame clones, though not all of them. The V and J calls and clone size come from that table; D and trimming were worked out from the DNA. The table records 350,000 to 400,000 clones, more than 75% of them present only once.

The specimen sequenced was PBMCs or T cells enriched from blood (not recorded which). The clonotype was recovered from a woman between 25 and 40 years old with acute COVID-19. The chain has TRBV3-1 (or the pseudogene TRBV3-2) and TRBJ2-5, with D uncertain. The CDR3 nucleotides are TGTGCCAGCAGCCAAGATCGGACCCAGTACTTC. It is translated as CASSQDRTQYF.